This T cell receptor (beta chain) was obtained from a study of blood T cell repertoires in COVID-19. Study-wide background: T cells, B-cell-depleted T cells, or PBMCs supplied cDNA or gDNA.

V lost 1 base and J lost 8, with 14 bases in between. The V gene's germline CDR1 is SGHDN and CDR2 FVKESK. CDR3 length equals 14 residues. Generated by immunoSEQ multiplex PCR, the TCRdb table keeps only in-frame clones and is missing some. The table records roughly 150,000 clones, 75% to 90% of them present only once. Participants came from around 25 US areas, aged about 18 to 89 years. In assigning cohorts, the study relied on participant-reported clinical history. Exposed study participants had met a COVID-19 case within 2 weeks before entry. This clonotype was obtained from a man in his sixties or seventies who had been exposed to COVID-19. Sequenced sample: PBMCs or T cells enriched from blood (not recorded which). The chain employs TRBV14 and TRBJ1-2; no clear D gene. CDR3: CASSQGGGLLGYTF. In nucleotides, the CDR3 is TGTGCCAGCAGCCAAGGTGGCGGACTTTTAGGCTACACCTTC.